This passage covers 9 T cell receptor beta chains from one sample sequenced in a study of T cell changes during pregnancy in multiple sclerosis. Sequencing was performed with immunoSEQ multiplex PCR; in TCRdb, only in-frame clones are kept and a portion is missing. The sample has some 41,000 clones; roughly 93% are singletons. Source material: PBMCs (not recorded whether the cells were cultured). The source of these receptors is a female donor with multiple sclerosis, enrolled in a pregnancy study.

The chain is built from TRBV6-4 and TRBJ2-3; a weak D match, TRBD1 (6 bases). The length of the CDR3 is 15 residues. The V and J ends lost 6 bases and 5 bases respectively, with 18 bases between them. Germline lookup yields CDR1 MRHNA and CDR2 SNTAGT. The CDR3 sequence is CASSLRGYPGDTQYF. CDR3 in DNA: TGTGCCAGCAGCCTCAGGGGCTACCCAGGAGATACGCAGTATTTT.

V usage is TRBV7-2 and J usage is TRBJ2-7; 11 nucleotides line up with TRBD2. The CDR3 is 14 amino acids. Germline loops: CDR1 SGHTA, CDR2 FQGNSA. J was trimmed by 2 bases and V by 3 bases; bases with no gene match: 0. The CDR3 DNA reads as TGTGCCAGCAGCTTGACTAGCGGGACCTACGAGCAGTACTTC. Translated: CASSLTSGTYEQYF.

The V gene is TRBV21-1, the J gene TRBJ1-3; the table calls TRBD1, which could not be checked here. TRBV21-1 is described as a pseudogene. The CDR3 runs to 20 residues. CDR3 loop: CASSTPWTGEKSVAGNTIYF. The CDR3 coding sequence is TGTGCCAGCAGCACACCCTGGACAGGGGAAAAATCAGTTGCTGGAAACACCATATATTTT.

This rearrangement joins TRBV4-3 to TRBJ2-5; D perhaps matches TRBD1 (6 bases). Germline V gene lookup returns CDR1 LGHNA and CDR2 YSLEER. Trimming left V 1 base short and J 4 bases short, with 13 bases between. CDR3 length equals 15 residues. The CDR3 is CASSQGQGSGETQYF. The CDR3, as DNA: TGCGCCAGCAGCCAAGGGCAGGGGAGCGGAGAGACCCAGTACTTC.

The rearrangement uses TRBV28 and TRBJ2-1, with TRBD2 matching 7 bases. Germline CDR1 reads MDHEN; CDR2 reads SYDVKM. This CDR3 comprises 14 residues. V shed 2 bases, J shed 10 bases, and the junction held 8 bases outside the gene matches. CDR3: CASSLHGRAYEQFF. The CDR3 nucleotides are TGTGCCAGCAGTTTACATGGGAGGGCATACGAGCAGTTCTTC.

V and J are TRBV27 and TRBJ2-7; a possible D gene is TRBD2 (6 bases). CDR3 length equals 13 residues. From germline, CDR1 is MNHEY and CDR2 SMNVEV (reference sequence). V dropped 8 bases and J dropped 1 base, with 12 bases sitting between them. The DNA for the CDR3 is TGTGCCAGCCGTGAGGCGGGGTCCTACGAGCAGTACTTC. Translating it yields CASREAGSYEQYF.

The chain links TRBV7-9 to TRBJ2-3, with TRBD2 matching 7 bases. Trimming cost V 5 bases and J 5 bases; bases outside gene matches: 13. This CDR3 has 16 residues. CDR1 is SEHNR, CDR2 FQNEAQ, per germline (reference sequence). The CDR3 loop is CASSPPRGRAVDTQYF. CDR3 nucleotide sequence: TGTGCCAGCAGCCCCCCTCGTGGGAGGGCGGTAGATACGCAGTATTTT.

This sequence joins TRBV19 and TRBJ2-5; a possible D gene is TRBD2 (6 bases). Germline loops: CDR1 LNHDA, CDR2 SQIVND (reference sequence). Trimming removed 3 bases at V and 2 bases at J, with 10 bases between. The CDR3 is 14 residues long. CDR3 DNA: TGTGCCAGTAGTATGGGACTGGGGCAAGAGACCCAGTACTTC. Amino acids: CASSMGLGQETQYF.

The chain uses TRBV5-5 and TRBJ1-1; weak D call: TRBD1 (6 bases). CDR3 length: 14 residues. Per the germline V gene, CDR1 is SGHKS and CDR2 is YYEKEE (reference sequence). Trimming took off 4 bases at V and 3 bases at J, with 13 bases between the two ends. The CDR3 spells CASSLNRVDTEAFF. CDR3 DNA: TGTGCCAGCAGCCTCAACAGGGTAGACACTGAAGCTTTCTTT.